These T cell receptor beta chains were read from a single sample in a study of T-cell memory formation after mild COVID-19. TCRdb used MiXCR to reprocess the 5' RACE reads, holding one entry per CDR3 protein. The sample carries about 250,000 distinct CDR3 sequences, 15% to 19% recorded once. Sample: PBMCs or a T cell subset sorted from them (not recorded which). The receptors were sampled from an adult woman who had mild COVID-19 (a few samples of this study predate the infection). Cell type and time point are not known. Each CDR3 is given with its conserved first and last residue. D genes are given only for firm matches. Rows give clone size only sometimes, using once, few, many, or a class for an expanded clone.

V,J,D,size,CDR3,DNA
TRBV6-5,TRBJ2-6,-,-,CASSPVVGKGSGANVLTF,TGTGCCAGCAGCCCAGTCGTGGGGAAGGGGTCTGGGGCCAACGTCCTGACTTTC
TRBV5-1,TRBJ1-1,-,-,CASSSRESATGYKNTEAFF,TGCGCCAGCAGCTCCCGCGAGTCGGCGACAGGCTACAAGAACACTGAAGCTTTCTTT
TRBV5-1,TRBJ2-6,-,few,CASSLPGGGGANVLTF,TGCGCCAGCAGCTTGCCGGGGGGCGGTGGGGCCAACGTCCTGACTTTC
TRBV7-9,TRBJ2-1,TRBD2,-,CASSLDRSSGGREQFF,TGTGCCAGCAGCTTAGATAGGTCTAGCGGGGGAAGGGAGCAGTTCTTC
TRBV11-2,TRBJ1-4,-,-,CASTIQRAEKGKLFF,TGTGCCAGCACCATACAACGGGCAGAGAAGGGAAAACTGTTTTTT
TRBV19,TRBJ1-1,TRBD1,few,CASSFRDRISGVAFF,TGTGCCAGTAGTTTCCGGGACAGGATTTCTGGTGTTGCTTTCTTT
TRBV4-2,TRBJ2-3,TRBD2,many,CASSPFWTSGSTDTQYF,TGTGCCAGCAGCCCCTTTTGGACTAGCGGCAGCACAGATACGCAGTATTTT
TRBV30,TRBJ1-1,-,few,CAWSVLSGTMNTEAFF,TGTGCCTGGAGTGTACTGTCAGGCACTATGAACACTGAAGCTTTCTTT
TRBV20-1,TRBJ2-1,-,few,CSASRTNYNEQFF,TGCAGTGCTAGCAGGACGAACTACAATGAGCAGTTCTTC
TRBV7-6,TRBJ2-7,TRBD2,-,CASSLAPASGTSSYEQYF,TGTGCCAGCAGCTTAGCGCCGGCTAGCGGGACGAGCTCCTACGAGCAGTACTTC
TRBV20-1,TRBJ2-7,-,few,CSARSGGKSYEQYF,TGCAGTGCTAGAAGCGGAGGCAAGTCCTACGAGCAGTACTTC
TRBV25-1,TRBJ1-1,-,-,CASAEHGVLSEAFF,TGTGCCAGCGCGGAGCACGGGGTATTATCTGAAGCTTTCTTT
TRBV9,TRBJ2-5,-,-,CASSVFGVGETQYF,TGTGCCAGCAGCGTATTCGGGGTGGGGGAGACCCAGTACTTC
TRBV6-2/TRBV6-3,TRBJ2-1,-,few,CASSYLGSPQWEQFF,TGTGCCAGCAGTTACCTGGGTTCCCCTCAGTGGGAGCAGTTCTTC
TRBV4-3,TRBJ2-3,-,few,CASSELRGGTDTQYF,TGCGCCAGCAGTGAATTGCGGGGTGGGACAGATACGCAGTATTTT